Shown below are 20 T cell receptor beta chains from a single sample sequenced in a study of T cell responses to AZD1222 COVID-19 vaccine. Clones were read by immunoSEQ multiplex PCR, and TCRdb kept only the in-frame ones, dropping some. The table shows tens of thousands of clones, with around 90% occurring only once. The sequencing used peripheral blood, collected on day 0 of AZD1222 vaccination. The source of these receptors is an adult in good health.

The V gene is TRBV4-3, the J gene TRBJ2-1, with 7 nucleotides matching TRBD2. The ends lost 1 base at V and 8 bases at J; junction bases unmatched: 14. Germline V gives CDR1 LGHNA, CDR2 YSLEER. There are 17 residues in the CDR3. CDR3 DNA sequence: TGCGCCAGCAGCCAAGTCCCACTTGGCGGGAGATTAGATGAGCAGTTCTTC. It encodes CASSQVPLGGRLDEQFF.

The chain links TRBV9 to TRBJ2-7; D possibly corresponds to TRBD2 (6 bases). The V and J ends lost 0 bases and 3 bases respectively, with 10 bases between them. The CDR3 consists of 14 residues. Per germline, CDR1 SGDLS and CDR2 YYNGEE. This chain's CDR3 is CASSVATTSYEQYF. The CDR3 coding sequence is TGTGCCAGCAGCGTAGCCACGACTAGCTACGAGCAGTACTTC.

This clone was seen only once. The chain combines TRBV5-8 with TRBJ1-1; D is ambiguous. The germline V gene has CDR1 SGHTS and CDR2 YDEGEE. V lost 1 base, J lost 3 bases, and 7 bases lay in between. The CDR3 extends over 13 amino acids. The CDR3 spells CASSLTVDTEAFF. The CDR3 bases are TGTGCCAGCAGCTTGACCGTGGACACTGAAGCTTTCTTT.

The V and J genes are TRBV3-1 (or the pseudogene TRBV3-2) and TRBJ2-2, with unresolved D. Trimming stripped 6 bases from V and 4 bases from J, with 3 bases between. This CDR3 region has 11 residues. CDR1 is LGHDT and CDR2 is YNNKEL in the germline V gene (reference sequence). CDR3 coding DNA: TGTGCCAGCAGGAGCACCGGGGAGCTGTTTTTT. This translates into CASRSTGELFF.

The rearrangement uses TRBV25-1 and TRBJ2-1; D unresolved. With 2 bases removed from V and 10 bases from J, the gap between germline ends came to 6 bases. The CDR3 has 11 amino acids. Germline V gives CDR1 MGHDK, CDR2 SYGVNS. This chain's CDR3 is CASSEPPEQFF. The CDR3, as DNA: TGTGCCAGCAGTGAACCCCCCGAGCAGTTCTTC. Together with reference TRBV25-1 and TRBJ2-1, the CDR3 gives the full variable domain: EADIYQTPRYLVIGTGKKITLECSQTMGHDKMYWYQQDPGMELHLIHYSYGVNSTEKGDLSSESTVSRIRTEHFPLTLESARPSHTSQYLCASSEPPEQFFGPGTRLTVL.

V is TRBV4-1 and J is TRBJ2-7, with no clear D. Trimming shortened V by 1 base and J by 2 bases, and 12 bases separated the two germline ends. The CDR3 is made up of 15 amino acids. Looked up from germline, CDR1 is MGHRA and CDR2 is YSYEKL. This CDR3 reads CASSQASGSPYEQYF. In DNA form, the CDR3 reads TGCGCCAGCAGCCAAGCCAGTGGCAGCCCCTACGAGCAGTACTTC.

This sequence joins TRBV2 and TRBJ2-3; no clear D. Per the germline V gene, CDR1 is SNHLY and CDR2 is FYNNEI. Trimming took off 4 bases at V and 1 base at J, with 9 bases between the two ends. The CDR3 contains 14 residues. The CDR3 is CASSATSGTDTQYF. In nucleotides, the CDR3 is TGTGCCAGCAGTGCGACGTCTGGCACAGATACGCAGTATTTT.

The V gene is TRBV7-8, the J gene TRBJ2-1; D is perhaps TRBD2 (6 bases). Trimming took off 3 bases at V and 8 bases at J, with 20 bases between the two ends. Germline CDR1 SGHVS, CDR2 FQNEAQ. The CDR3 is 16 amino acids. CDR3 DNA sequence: TGTGCCAGCAGCTTCGGGGGAATTGGGATCCTGGATGAGCAGTTCTTC. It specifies CASSFGGIGILDEQFF. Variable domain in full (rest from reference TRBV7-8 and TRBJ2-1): GAGVSQSPRYKVAKRGQDVALRCDPISGHVSLFWYQQALGQGPEFLTYFQNEAQLDKSGLPSDRFFAERPEGSVSTLKIQRTQQEDSAVYLCASSFGGIGILDEQFFGPGTRLTVL.

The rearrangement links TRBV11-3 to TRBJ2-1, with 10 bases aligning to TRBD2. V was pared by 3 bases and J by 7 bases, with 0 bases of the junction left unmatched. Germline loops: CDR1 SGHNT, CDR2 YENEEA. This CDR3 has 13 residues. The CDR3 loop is CASSLGLANEQFF. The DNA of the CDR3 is TGTGCCAGCAGCTTGGGACTAGCGAATGAGCAGTTCTTC.

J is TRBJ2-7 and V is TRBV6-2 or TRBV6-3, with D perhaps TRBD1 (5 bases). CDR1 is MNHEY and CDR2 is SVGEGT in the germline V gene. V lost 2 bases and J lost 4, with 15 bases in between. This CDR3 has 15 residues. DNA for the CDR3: TGTGCCAGCAGTTACGAAGGGGCAGGGCAGTACGAGCAGTACTTC. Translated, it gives CASSYEGAGQYEQYF.

The CDR3 nucleotides read TGTGCCAGTAGTATAACTACAGGGGGCCGTAACTATGGCTACACCTTC. Its translation: CASSITTGGRNYGYTF. The rearrangement links TRBV19 to TRBJ1-2; 9 nucleotides agree with TRBD1. This CDR3 has 16 residues. Germline V gives CDR1 LNHDA, CDR2 SQIVND (reference sequence). V lost 2 bases, J lost 1 base, and 5 bases stayed unmatched.

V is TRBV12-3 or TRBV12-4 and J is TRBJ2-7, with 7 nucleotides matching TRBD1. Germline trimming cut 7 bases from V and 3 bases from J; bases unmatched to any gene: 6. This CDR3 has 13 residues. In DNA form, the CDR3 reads TGTGCCAGCACCCCCCACAGGGGCTACGAGCAGTACTTC. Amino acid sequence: CASTPHRGYEQYF.

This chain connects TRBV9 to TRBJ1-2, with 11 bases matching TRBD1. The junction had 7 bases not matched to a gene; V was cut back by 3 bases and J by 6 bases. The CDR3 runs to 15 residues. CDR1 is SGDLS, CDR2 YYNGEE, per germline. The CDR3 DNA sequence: TGTGCCAGCAGCGCCCAACCGGGACAGGGGGATGGCTACACCTTC. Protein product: CASSAQPGQGDGYTF.

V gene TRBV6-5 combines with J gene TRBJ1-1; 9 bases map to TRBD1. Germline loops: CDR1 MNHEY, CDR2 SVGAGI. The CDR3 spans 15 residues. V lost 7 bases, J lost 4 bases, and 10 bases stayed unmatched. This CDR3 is CASKEQGAGSTEAFF. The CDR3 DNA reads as TGTGCCAGCAAAGAACAGGGGGCGGGGAGCACTGAAGCTTTCTTT.

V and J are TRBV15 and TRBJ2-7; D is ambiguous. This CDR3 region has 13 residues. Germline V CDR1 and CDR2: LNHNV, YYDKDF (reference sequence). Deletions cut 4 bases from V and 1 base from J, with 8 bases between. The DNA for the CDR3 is TGTGCCACCAGCACTCAACGGTCCTACGAGCAGTACTTC. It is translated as CATSTQRSYEQYF.

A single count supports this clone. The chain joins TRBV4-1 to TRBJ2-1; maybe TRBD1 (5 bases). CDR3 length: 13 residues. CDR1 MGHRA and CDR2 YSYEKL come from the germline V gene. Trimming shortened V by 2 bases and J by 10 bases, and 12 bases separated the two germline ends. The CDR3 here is CASSQPMGREQFF. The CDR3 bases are TGCGCCAGCAGCCAACCAATGGGGCGGGAGCAGTTCTTC.

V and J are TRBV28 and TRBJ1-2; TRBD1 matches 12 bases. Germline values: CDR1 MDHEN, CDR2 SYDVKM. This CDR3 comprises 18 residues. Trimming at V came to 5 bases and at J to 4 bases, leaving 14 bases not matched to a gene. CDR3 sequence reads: CASSPAGGTGGHGYGYTF. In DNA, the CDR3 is TGTGCCAGCAGTCCCGCCGGGGGGACAGGGGGCCATGGCTATGGCTACACCTTC.

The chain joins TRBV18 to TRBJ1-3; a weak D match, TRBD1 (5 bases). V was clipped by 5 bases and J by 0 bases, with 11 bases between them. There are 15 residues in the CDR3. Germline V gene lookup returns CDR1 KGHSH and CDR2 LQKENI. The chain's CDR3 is CASSGDLSSGNTIYF. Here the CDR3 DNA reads TGTGCCAGCTCAGGGGACCTATCCTCTGGAAACACCATATATTTT. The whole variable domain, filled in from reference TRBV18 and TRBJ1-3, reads NAGVMQNPRHLVRRRGQEARLRCSPMKGHSHVYWYRQLPEEGLKFMVYLQKENIIDESGMPKERFSAEFPKEGPSILRIQQVVRGDSAAYFCASSGDLSSGNTIYFGEGSWLTVV.

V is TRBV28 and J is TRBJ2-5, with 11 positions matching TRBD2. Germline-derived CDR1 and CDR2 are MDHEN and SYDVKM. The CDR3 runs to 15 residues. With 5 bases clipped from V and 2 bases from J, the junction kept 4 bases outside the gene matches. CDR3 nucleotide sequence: TGTGCCAGCAGTCTGGGGACTAGCGGACAAGAGACCCAGTACTTC. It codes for CASSLGTSGQETQYF.

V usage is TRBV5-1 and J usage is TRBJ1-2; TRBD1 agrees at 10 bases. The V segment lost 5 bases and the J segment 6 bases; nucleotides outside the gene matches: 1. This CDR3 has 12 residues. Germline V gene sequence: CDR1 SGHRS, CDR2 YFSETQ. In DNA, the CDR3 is TGCGCCAGCAGTGGGACAGGGGATGGCTACACCTTC. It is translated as CASSGTGDGYTF.